The clone carrying this TCR beta chain was detected ten times or more. This entry belongs to a study of regulatory T cells in long-lasting Graves disease. V gave up 2 bases and J gave up 3 bases; unmatched junction bases: 8. The CDR3 has 16 residues. CDR1 is KGHDR and CDR2 is SFDVKD in the germline V gene. Both iRepertoire HTBI primers and Arm-PCR of CDR3 regions were used to build the TCR beta libraries. TCRdb itself ran the multiplex PCR reads through MiXCR, one entry per CDR3 protein. The table includes about 470,000 distinct CDR3 sequences, 15% to 20% detected once. Indicated time point: newly diagnosed GD, antithyroid drugs for less than 3 months. TCR sequences were obtained from RNA taken from PBMCs. Patients hailed from an endocrinology department in Xi'an, China. The same data also contributed to another study, on T cells in Graves' hyperthyroidism and ophthalmopathy.

Sequencing was performed on peripheral blood mononuclear cells (PBMCs), taken at new diagnosis, from a patient treated with antithyroid drugs. V gene TRBV24-1 combines with J gene TRBJ2-7; 8 nucleotides agree with TRBD1. This TCR came from a man between 35 and 55 years old with Graves disease. DNA of the CDR3: TGTGCCACCAGTGATTCGGGGGCAGGGGGCATCTACGAGCAGTACTTC. Its protein is CATSDSGAGGIYEQYF.